These T cell receptor beta chains were read from a single sample in a study of blood T cell repertoires in COVID-19. Some clones are missing from TCRdb's copy, which holds only in-frame ones; the method was immunoSEQ multiplex PCR. The data contain over 90,000 clones, roughly 92% of them singletons. Sequenced: peripheral blood. The source is a woman aged 45-65 years with COVID-19, enrolled during active disease. The CDR3 runs from the conserved cysteine through the conserved F or W. A D gene is named only where the DNA matches it firmly. Some rows mark clone size as missing; the rest say once, few, many or name a class of expanded clone.

j_call: TRBJ2-7
v_call: TRBV7-8
cdr3_length: 13
clone_size: once
d_call: -
cdr3_aa: CASSFHSAYEQYF
cdr3_nt: TGTGCCAGCAGCTTCCATAGTGCCTACGAGCAGTACTTC

j_call: TRBJ2-1
v_call: TRBV6-5
cdr3_length: 13
clone_size: -
d_call: TRBD2
cdr3_aa: CAGGGSSYNEQFF
cdr3_nt: TGTGCTGGGGGGGGGAGCTCCTACAATGAGCAGTTCTTC

j_call: TRBJ2-1
v_call: TRBV10-3
cdr3_length: 13
clone_size: -
d_call: -
cdr3_aa: CAISEVLASEQFF
cdr3_nt: TGTGCCATCAGTGAGGTTTTAGCTAGTGAGCAGTTCTTC

j_call: TRBJ1-1
v_call: TRBV28
cdr3_length: 13
clone_size: -
d_call: TRBD1
cdr3_aa: CASSPPGQGRAFF
cdr3_nt: TGTGCCAGCAGTCCTCCGGGACAGGGGAGAGCTTTCTTT

j_call: TRBJ2-7
v_call: TRBV19
cdr3_length: 14
clone_size: -
d_call: -
cdr3_aa: CASSTPDSPDFRYF
cdr3_nt: TGTGCCAGTAGTACCCCGGACTCACCCGATTTCAGATACTTC

j_call: TRBJ1-3
v_call: TRBV27
cdr3_length: 15
clone_size: -
d_call: -
cdr3_aa: CASSSAVNSGNTIYF
cdr3_nt: TGTGCCAGCAGTTCCGCAGTCAACTCTGGAAACACCATATATTTT

j_call: TRBJ1-2
v_call: TRBV7-2
cdr3_length: 16
clone_size: -
d_call: TRBD1
cdr3_aa: CASSLGQQGALSGYTF
cdr3_nt: TGTGCCAGCAGCTTAGGGCAACAGGGGGCGCTTAGTGGCTACACCTTC

j_call: TRBJ2-1
v_call: TRBV12-3/TRBV12-4
cdr3_length: 11
clone_size: -
d_call: -
cdr3_aa: CASSFSGEQFF
cdr3_nt: TGTGCCAGCAGTTTTAGTGGTGAGCAGTTCTTC

j_call: TRBJ1-2
v_call: TRBV19
cdr3_length: 12
clone_size: -
d_call: -
cdr3_aa: CATSGPGWGYTF
cdr3_nt: TGTGCCACTTCCGGCCCAGGTTGGGGCTACACCTTC

j_call: TRBJ1-2
v_call: TRBV11-2
cdr3_length: 15
clone_size: few
d_call: -
cdr3_aa: CASSLRRLGSEGYTF
cdr3_nt: TGTGCCAGCAGCTTGCGACGGCTTGGGTCGGAGGGCTACACCTTC

j_call: TRBJ1-2
v_call: TRBV5-1
cdr3_length: 14
clone_size: -
d_call: TRBD1
cdr3_aa: CASSLEGTGFSYTF
cdr3_nt: TGCGCCAGCAGCTTGGAAGGGACAGGGTTCTCCTACACCTTC

j_call: TRBJ1-1
v_call: TRBV3-1/TRBV3-2
cdr3_length: 14
clone_size: -
d_call: -
cdr3_aa: CASSQATGNTEAFF
cdr3_nt: TGTGCCAGCAGCCAGGCTACAGGGAACACTGAAGCTTTCTTT

j_call: TRBJ1-1
v_call: TRBV6-6
cdr3_length: 15
clone_size: -
d_call: TRBD1
cdr3_aa: CASSYTGQGNTEAFF
cdr3_nt: TGTGCCAGCAGTTACACGGGACAGGGGAACACTGAAGCTTTCTTT

j_call: TRBJ2-1
v_call: TRBV6-4
cdr3_length: 15
clone_size: -
d_call: TRBD1
cdr3_aa: CASSSTQGAHNEQFF
cdr3_nt: TGTGCCAGCAGTTCGACCCAGGGGGCGCACAATGAGCAGTTCTTC

j_call: TRBJ1-6
v_call: TRBV5-8
cdr3_length: 14
clone_size: once
d_call: -
cdr3_aa: CASSRRSANSPLHF
cdr3_nt: TGTGCCAGCAGCCGGAGGTCGGCTAATTCACCCCTCCACTTT

j_call: TRBJ2-7
v_call: TRBV7-2
cdr3_length: 13
clone_size: -
d_call: TRBD1
cdr3_aa: CASSLAYRGEQYF
cdr3_nt: TGTGCCAGCAGCTTAGCTTACAGGGGCGAGCAGTACTTC

j_call: TRBJ1-3
v_call: TRBV19
cdr3_length: 11
clone_size: -
d_call: -
cdr3_aa: CASSWGHTIYF
cdr3_nt: TGTGCCAGTAGTTGGGGCCACACCATATATTTT

j_call: TRBJ2-2
v_call: TRBV3-1/TRBV3-2
cdr3_length: 14
clone_size: -
d_call: TRBD1
cdr3_aa: CASSWNRGGGELFF
cdr3_nt: TGTGCCAGCAGCTGGAACAGGGGTGGCGGGGAGCTGTTTTTT

j_call: TRBJ2-5
v_call: TRBV5-5
cdr3_length: 16
clone_size: -
d_call: TRBD2
cdr3_aa: CASSTGTSGGGETQYF
cdr3_nt: TGTGCCAGCAGCACCGGGACTAGCGGGGGAGGGGAGACCCAGTACTTC

j_call: TRBJ2-2
v_call: TRBV19
cdr3_length: 14
clone_size: -
d_call: -
cdr3_aa: CASSFRDTTGELFF
cdr3_nt: TGTGCCAGTAGTTTCCGGGACACCACCGGGGAGCTGTTTTTT

j_call: TRBJ2-1
v_call: TRBV19
cdr3_length: 13
clone_size: -
d_call: TRBD1
cdr3_aa: CASGQGAYNEQFF
cdr3_nt: TGTGCCAGTGGACAGGGGGCCTACAATGAGCAGTTCTTC

j_call: TRBJ2-3
v_call: TRBV10-2
cdr3_length: 15
clone_size: -
d_call: TRBD2
cdr3_aa: CASSGAGGREDTQYF
cdr3_nt: TGCGCCAGCAGTGGAGCGGGGGGCCGGGAAGATACGCAGTATTTT